This T cell receptor beta chain was identified in a study of blood T cell repertoires in COVID-19. Germline V gene sequence: CDR1 SGHTA, CDR2 FQGNSA. This CDR3 spans 15 amino acids. Between the trimmed V and J ends, which lost 1 base and 4 bases, there was a span of 13 bases. This clone was seen a handful of times. Per the original methods: Amplifying reference gene primers gave estimates of nucleated cell counts. Repertoires were generated with immunoSEQ multiplex PCR, while TCRdb's copy carries only in-frame clones and drops some. That table is the source of V, J and clone size, and D and trimming were worked out from the DNA. The sample lists around 31,000 clones, 86% occurring once.

The sample taken for sequencing was peripheral blood. The V and J genes are TRBV7-2 and TRBJ2-5; D possibly corresponds to TRBD1 (6 bases). The TCR originated in a human donor with active COVID-19. The donor label of this sample is uncertain. The CDR3 DNA sequence: TGTGCCAGCAGCTTAGTCCTTTCCAGGGGAGAGACCCAGTACTTC. Its translation: CASSLVLSRGETQYF. Drawing the rest from reference TRBV7-2 and TRBJ2-5, the complete variable domain is GAGVSQSPSNKVTEKGKDVELRCDPISGHTALYWYRQSLGQGLEFLIYFQGNSAPDKSGLPSDRFSAERTGGSVSTLTIQRTQQEDSAVYLCASSLVLSRGETQYFGPGTRLLVL.